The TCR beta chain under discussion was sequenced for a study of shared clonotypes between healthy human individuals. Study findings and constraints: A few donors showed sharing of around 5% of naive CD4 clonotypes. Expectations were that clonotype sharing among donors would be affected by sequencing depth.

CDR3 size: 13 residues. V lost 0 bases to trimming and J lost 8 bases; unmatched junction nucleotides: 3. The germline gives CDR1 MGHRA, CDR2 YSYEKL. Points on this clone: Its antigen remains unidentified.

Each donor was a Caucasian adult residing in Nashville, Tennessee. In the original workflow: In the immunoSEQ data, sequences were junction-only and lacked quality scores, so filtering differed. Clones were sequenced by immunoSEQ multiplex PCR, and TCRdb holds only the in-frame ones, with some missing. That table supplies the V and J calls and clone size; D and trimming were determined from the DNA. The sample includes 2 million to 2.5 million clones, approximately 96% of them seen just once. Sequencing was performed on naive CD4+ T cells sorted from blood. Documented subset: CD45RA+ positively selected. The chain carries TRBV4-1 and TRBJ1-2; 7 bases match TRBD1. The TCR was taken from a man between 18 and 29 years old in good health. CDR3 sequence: CASSQEDRRGYTF. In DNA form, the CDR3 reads TGCGCCAGCAGCCAAGAGGACAGGCGGGGCTACACCTTC.